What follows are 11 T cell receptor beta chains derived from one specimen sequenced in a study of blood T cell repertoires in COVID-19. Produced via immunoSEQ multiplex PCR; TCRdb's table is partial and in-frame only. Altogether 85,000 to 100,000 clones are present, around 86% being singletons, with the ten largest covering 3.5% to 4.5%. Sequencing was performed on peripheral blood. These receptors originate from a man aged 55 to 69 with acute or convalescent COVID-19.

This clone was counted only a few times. CDR3 in amino acids: CASSQVGLAGSYEQYF. The CDR3 region has the DNA TGTGCCAGCAGCCAAGTTGGGTTAGCGGGGTCCTACGAGCAGTACTTC. The V and J genes are TRBV4-2 and TRBJ2-7, with 8 bases matching TRBD2. The CDR3 contains 16 residues. J gave up 1 base and V 1 base, and 6 bases lay outside the gene matches. Germline V gene lookup returns CDR1 LGHNA and CDR2 YNFKEQ.

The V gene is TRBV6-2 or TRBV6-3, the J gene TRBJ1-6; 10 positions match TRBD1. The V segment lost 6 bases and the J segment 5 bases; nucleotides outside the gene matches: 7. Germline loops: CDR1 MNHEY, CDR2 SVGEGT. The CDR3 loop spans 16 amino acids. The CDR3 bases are TGTGCCAGCAGCCGGACAGGGGGAGTTAATAATTCACCCCTCCACTTT. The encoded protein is CASSRTGGVNNSPLHF.

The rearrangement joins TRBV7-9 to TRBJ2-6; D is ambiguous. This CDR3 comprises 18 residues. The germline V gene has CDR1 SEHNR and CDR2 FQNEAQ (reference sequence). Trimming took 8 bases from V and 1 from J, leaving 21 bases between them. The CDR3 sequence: CASETERFRQSGANVLTF. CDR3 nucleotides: TGTGCCAGCGAAACGGAAAGGTTCAGGCAGTCTGGGGCCAACGTCCTGACTTTC. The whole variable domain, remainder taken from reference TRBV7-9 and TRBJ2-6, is DTGVSQNPRHKITKRGQNVTFRCDPISEHNRLYWYRQTLGQGPEFLTYFQNEAQLEKSRLLSDRFSAERPKGSFSTLEIQRTEQGDSAMYLCASETERFRQSGANVLTFGAGSRLTVL.

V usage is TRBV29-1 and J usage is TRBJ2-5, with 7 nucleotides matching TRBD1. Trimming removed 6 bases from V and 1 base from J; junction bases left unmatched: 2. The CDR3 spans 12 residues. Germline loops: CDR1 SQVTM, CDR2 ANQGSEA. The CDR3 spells CSVRDSQETQYF. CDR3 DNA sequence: TGCAGCGTCCGGGACAGCCAAGAGACCCAGTACTTC.

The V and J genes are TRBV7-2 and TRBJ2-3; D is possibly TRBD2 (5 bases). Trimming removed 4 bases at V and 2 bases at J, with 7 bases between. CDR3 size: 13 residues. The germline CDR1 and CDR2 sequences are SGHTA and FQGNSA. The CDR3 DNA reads TGTGCCAGCAGCTGGGAGTACACAGATACGCAGTATTTT. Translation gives CASSWEYTDTQYF.

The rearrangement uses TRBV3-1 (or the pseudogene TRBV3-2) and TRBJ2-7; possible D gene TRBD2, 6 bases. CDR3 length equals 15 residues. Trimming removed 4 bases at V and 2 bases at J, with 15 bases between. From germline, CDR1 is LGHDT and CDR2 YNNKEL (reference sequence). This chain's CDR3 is CASSLGPVAAYEQYF. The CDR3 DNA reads TGTGCCAGCAGCCTAGGCCCGGTAGCGGCCTACGAGCAGTACTTC.

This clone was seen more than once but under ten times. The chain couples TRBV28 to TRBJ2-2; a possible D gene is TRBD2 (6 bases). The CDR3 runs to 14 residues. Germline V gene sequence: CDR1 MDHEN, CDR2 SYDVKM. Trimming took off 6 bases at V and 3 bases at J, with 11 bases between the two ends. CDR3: CASRRDEYTGELFF. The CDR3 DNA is TGTGCCAGCAGGCGGGACGAGTACACCGGGGAGCTGTTTTTT.

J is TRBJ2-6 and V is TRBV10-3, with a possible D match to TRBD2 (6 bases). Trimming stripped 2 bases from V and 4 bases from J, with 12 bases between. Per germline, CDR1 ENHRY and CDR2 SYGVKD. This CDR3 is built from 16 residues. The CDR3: CAISEIGREGANVLTF. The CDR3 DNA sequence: TGTGCCATCAGTGAGATTGGACGGGAGGGGGCCAACGTCCTGACTTTC.

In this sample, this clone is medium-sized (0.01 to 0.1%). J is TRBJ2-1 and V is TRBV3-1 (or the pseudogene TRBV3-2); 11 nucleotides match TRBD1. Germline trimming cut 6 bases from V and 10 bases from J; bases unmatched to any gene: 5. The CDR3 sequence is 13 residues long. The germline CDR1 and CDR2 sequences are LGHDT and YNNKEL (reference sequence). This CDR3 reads CASRGTGGREQFF. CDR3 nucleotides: TGTGCCAGCAGAGGGACAGGGGGGCGGGAGCAGTTCTTC.

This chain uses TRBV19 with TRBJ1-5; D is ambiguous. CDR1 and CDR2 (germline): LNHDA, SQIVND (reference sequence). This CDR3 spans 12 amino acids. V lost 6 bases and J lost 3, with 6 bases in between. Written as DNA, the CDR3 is TGTGCCAGTAGAAAACTCAATCAGCCCCAGCATTTT. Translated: CASRKLNQPQHF.

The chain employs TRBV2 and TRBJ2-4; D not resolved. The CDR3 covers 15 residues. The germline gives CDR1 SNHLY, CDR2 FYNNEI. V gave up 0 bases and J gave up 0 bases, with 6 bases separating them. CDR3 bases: TGTGCCAGCAGTGAAGCGCGCCCAGCCAAAAACATTCAGTACTTC. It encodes CASSEARPAKNIQYF.